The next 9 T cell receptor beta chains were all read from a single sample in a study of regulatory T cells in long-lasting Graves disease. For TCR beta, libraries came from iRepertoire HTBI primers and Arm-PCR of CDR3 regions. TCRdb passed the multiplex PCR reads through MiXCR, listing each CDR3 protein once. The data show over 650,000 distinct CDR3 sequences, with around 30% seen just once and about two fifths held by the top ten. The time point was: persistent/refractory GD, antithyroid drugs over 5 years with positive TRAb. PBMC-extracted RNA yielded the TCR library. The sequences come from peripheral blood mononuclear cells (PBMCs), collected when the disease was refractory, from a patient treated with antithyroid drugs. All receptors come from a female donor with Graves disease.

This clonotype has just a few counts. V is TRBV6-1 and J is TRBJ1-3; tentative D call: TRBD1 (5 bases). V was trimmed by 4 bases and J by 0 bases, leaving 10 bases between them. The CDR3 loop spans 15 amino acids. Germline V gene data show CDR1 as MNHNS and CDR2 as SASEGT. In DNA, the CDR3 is TGTGCCAGCAGTGGGACACCGGACTCTGGAAACACCATATATTTT. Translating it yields CASSGTPDSGNTIYF.

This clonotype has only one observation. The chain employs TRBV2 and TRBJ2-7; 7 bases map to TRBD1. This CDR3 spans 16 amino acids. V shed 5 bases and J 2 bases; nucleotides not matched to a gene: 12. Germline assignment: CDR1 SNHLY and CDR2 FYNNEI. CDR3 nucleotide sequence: TGTGCCAGCAGTTATAAATCAGGGGGAAGCACCTACGAGCAGTACTTC. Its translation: CASSYKSGGSTYEQYF. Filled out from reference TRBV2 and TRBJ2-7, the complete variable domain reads EPEVTQTPSHQVTQMGQEVILRCVPISNHLYFYWYRQILGQKVEFLVSFYNNEISEKSEIFDDQFSVERPDGSNFTLKIRSTKLEDSAMYFCASSYKSGGSTYEQYFGPGTRLTVT.

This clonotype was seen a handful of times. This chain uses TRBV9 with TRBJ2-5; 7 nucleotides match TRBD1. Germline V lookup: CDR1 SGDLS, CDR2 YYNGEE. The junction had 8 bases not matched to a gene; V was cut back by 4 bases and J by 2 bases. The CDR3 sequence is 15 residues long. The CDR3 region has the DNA TGTGCCAGCAGCATTACCGGGACAGTTCAAGAGACCCAGTACTTC. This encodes CASSITGTVQETQYF.

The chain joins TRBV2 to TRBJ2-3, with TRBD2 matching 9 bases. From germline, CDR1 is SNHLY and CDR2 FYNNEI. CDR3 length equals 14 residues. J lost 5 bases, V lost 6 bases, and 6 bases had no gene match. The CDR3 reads CASSAREGIDTQYF. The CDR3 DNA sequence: TGTGCCAGCAGCGCGCGGGAGGGCATAGATACGCAGTATTTT.

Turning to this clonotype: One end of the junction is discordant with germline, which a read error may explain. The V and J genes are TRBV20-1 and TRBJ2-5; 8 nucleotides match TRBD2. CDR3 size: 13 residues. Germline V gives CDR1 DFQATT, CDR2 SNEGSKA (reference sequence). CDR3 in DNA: TGCAGTACTAGCCCGGGAGGGCCGGAGACCCAGTACTTC. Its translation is CSTSPGGPETQYF.

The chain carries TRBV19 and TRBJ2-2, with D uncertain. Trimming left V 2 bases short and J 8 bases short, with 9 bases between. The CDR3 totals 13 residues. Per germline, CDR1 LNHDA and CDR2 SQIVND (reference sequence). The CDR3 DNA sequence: TGTGCCAGTAGTATAACCGGTTCGGGGGAGCTGTTTTTT. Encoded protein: CASSITGSGELFF.

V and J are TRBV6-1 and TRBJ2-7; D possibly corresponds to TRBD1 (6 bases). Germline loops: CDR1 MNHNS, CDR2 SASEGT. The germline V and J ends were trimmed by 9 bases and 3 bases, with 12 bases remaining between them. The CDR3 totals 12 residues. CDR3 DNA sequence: TGTGCCAGTCGCCGGGACAACTACGAGCAGTACTTC. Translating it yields CASRRDNYEQYF.

CDR3 nucleotide sequence: TGTGCCAGTAGTATAGGTGGGGGACCCATCTCCGAAAAACTGTTTTTT. Encoded protein: CASSIGGGPISEKLFF. V is TRBV19 and J is TRBJ1-4; a weak D match, TRBD1 (5 bases). Trimming cost V 1 base and J 8 bases, with 17 bases left between them. The germline gives CDR1 LNHDA, CDR2 SQIVND (reference sequence). The CDR3 is 16 amino acids.

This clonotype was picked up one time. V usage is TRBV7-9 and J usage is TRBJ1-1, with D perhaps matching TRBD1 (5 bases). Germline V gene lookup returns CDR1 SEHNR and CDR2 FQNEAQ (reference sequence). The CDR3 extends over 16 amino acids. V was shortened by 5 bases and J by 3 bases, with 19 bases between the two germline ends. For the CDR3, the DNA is TGTGCCAGCAGCCAGACATCGGGGGGGAGGGACACTGAAGCTTTCTTT. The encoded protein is CASSQTSGGRDTEAFF.